The 32 T cell receptor beta chains listed next were all sequenced from one sample in a study of stem cell transplantation in POMP-related autoinflammatory disease. Produced via immunoSEQ multiplex PCR; TCRdb's table is partial and in-frame only. The table includes 4,000 to 6,000 clones, roughly 90% detected once. This sample comprised CD8+ T cells from PBMCs, obtained after stem cell transplantation. The origin of the receptors is a human patient with POMP-related autoinflammation and immune dysregulation (PRAID). Some T cells could come from the graft donor.

The genes are TRBV9 and TRBJ2-3; D not resolved. CDR1 and CDR2 (germline): SGDLS, YYNGEE. There are 12 residues in the CDR3. V was cut by 4 bases and J by 5 bases, with 8 bases left in between. This chain's CDR3 is CASSNSGDTQYF. CDR3 in DNA: TGTGCCAGCAGCAACTCGGGAGATACGCAGTATTTT.

The V gene is TRBV7-9, the J gene TRBJ2-3, with 9 bases identical to TRBD2. J was trimmed by 6 bases and V by 4 bases; bases with no gene match: 8. CDR1 is SEHNR, CDR2 FQNEAQ, per germline (reference sequence). The CDR3 is 15 amino acids. The CDR3 sequence is CASSWAGGVGDTQYF. The CDR3 bases are TGTGCCAGCAGCTGGGCGGGAGGGGTTGGTGATACGCAGTATTTT.

The chain combines TRBV5-1 with TRBJ2-7; maybe TRBD2 (5 bases). Germline values: CDR1 SGHRS, CDR2 YFSETQ. Trimming pared 0 bases from V and 1 base from J, leaving 14 bases between. This CDR3 is built from 16 residues. The CDR3 sequence: CASSLGGLGGSYEQYF. For the CDR3, the DNA is TGCGCCAGCAGCTTGGGTGGATTAGGAGGTTCCTACGAGCAGTACTTC.

J is TRBJ2-5 and V is TRBV11-2; weak D call: TRBD1 (6 bases). This CDR3 contains 16 residues. CDR1 is SGHAT, CDR2 FQNNGV, per germline. Deletions cut 5 bases from V and 2 bases from J, with 18 bases between. CDR3 in amino acids: CASSRNREFYQETQYF. DNA of the CDR3: TGTGCCAGCAGCCGGAACAGGGAGTTTTATCAAGAGACCCAGTACTTC.

This clone was recorded only once. The rearrangement joins TRBV21-1 to TRBJ2-7; the D call of TRBD1 is as the table states it, not checked on the DNA. TRBV21-1 is a pseudogene. The CDR3 spans 17 residues. The CDR3 DNA sequence: TGTGCCCGCCCGGGACAGACCCAAAAAACGAGCTCCTACGAGCAGTACTTC. It codes for CARPGQTQKTSSYEQYF.

J is TRBJ1-6 and V is TRBV7-8; D gene uncertain. The CDR3 is 16 residues long. Germline assignment: CDR1 SGHVS and CDR2 FQNEAQ. V was pared by 5 bases and J by 7 bases, with 18 bases between. The CDR3 protein is CASSPPWISPNSPLHF. The DNA for the CDR3 is TGTGCCAGCAGCCCCCCTTGGATCAGTCCGAATTCACCCCTCCACTTT.

The chain is built from TRBV2 and TRBJ2-1, with 13 bases lining up with TRBD2. The length of the CDR3 is 15 residues. Unmatched junction bases numbered 5, after V lost 1 base and J lost 11 bases. The V gene's germline CDR1 is SNHLY and CDR2 FYNNEI. CDR3 sequence reads: CASSEETSGRDQQFF. CDR3 in DNA: TGTGCCAGCAGTGAAGAAACTAGCGGGAGGGACCAGCAGTTCTTC.

The V and J genes are TRBV9 and TRBJ2-1, with TRBD2 as a possible D gene (5 bases). The CDR3 is 14 amino acids. Between the trimmed V and J ends, which lost 1 base and 5 bases, there was a span of 10 bases. The germline V gene encodes CDR1 SGDLS and CDR2 YYNGEE. In nucleotides, the CDR3 is TGTGCCAGCAGCGTAAGACTAAGTAACAATGAGCAGTTCTTC. Translation gives CASSVRLSNNEQFF.

The gene calls are TRBV5-4 and TRBJ2-1; 8 nucleotides line up with TRBD2. Trimming took 1 base from V and 2 from J; bases not matched to a gene: 17. Germline V lookup: CDR1 SGHNT, CDR2 YYREEE (reference sequence). The CDR3 has 20 residues. The CDR3 sequence: CASSLIKDWDGRVTYNEQFF. The CDR3 region has the DNA TGTGCCAGCAGCTTGATTAAGGATTGGGACGGGAGGGTTACCTACAATGAGCAGTTCTTC.

This chain joins TRBV6-4 and TRBJ2-1; D ambiguous. This CDR3 comprises 12 residues. Germline assignment: CDR1 MRHNA and CDR2 SNTAGT. V was trimmed by 0 bases and J by 6 bases, leaving 3 bases between them. Here the CDR3 DNA reads TGTGCCAGCAGTGACTCTTTCAATGAGCAGTTCTTC. Amino acid sequence: CASSDSFNEQFF.

The chain carries TRBV7-8 and TRBJ2-2, with unresolved D. The V end was cut by 6 bases, the J end by 0 bases, with 8 bases between. CDR3 length: 14 amino acids. In germline, CDR1 is SGHVS, CDR2 FQNEAQ. This CDR3 reads CASSPGPNTGELFF. The CDR3 nucleotides read TGTGCCAGCAGTCCTGGGCCGAACACCGGGGAGCTGTTTTTT.

This sequence joins TRBV9 and TRBJ1-1; D not certain. The CDR3 consists of 15 residues. CDR1 is SGDLS and CDR2 is YYNGEE in the germline V gene. Trimming shortened V by 6 bases and J by 1 base, and 16 bases separated the two germline ends. The CDR3: CASTLGDTANTEAFF. The CDR3 nucleotides are TGTGCCAGCACCCTAGGTGATACAGCGAACACTGAAGCTTTCTTT. Filled out from reference TRBV9 and TRBJ1-1, the complete variable domain reads DSGVTQTPKHLITATGQRVTLRCSPRSGDLSVYWYQQSLDQGLQFLIQYYNGEERAKGNILERFSAQQFPDLHSELNLSSLELGDSALYFCASTLGDTANTEAFFGQGTRLTVV.

This chain links TRBV18 with TRBJ1-5; D call uncertain. Germline loops: CDR1 KGHSH, CDR2 LQKENI. The CDR3 spans 13 residues. Trimming took 5 bases from V and 2 from J, leaving 7 bases between them. The CDR3 coding sequence is TGTGCCAGCTCAGAGACGGGCAATCAGCCCCAGCATTTT. The encoded protein is CASSETGNQPQHF.

V is TRBV3-1 (or the pseudogene TRBV3-2) and J is TRBJ2-7; 13 bases align to TRBD2. The CDR3 runs to 15 residues. Trimming removed 4 bases from V and 6 bases from J; junction bases left unmatched: 6. The germline CDR1 and CDR2 sequences are LGHDT and YNNKEL (reference sequence). The CDR3 nucleotides are TGTGCCAGCAGCCCCGGACTAGCGGGGGTCCGCGAGCAGTACTTC. This translates into CASSPGLAGVREQYF.

This clone has just one count. The chain couples TRBV15 to TRBJ1-5; D is unresolved. The CDR3 totals 14 residues. Trimming removed 0 bases at V and 7 bases at J, with 10 bases between. The V gene's germline CDR1 is LNHNV and CDR2 YYDKDF (reference sequence). CDR3 amino acids: CATSRDKGGQPQHF. The CDR3, as DNA: TGTGCCACCAGCAGAGATAAGGGTGGACAGCCCCAGCATTTT. The entire variable domain, with the rest obtained from reference TRBV15 and TRBJ1-5, is as follows: DAMVIQNPRYQVTQFGKPVTLSCSQTLNHNVMYWYQQKSSQAPKLLFHYYDKDFNNEADTPDNFQSRRPNTSFCFLDIRSPGLGDTAMYLCATSRDKGGQPQHFGDGTRLSIL.

This clone was detected once. The chain has TRBV6-5 and TRBJ2-7, with no clear D. The CDR3 runs to 12 residues. Trimming stripped 6 bases from V and 7 bases from J, with 13 bases between. CDR1 and CDR2 (germline): MNHEY, SVGAGI. The CDR3 DNA reads as TGTGCCAGCAGCCGCCCTTCAGGAGAGCAGTACTTC. Protein: CASSRPSGEQYF.

The chain has TRBV11-3 and TRBJ2-7; D gene ambiguous. The CDR3 extends over 11 amino acids. Trimming removed 5 bases at V and 3 bases at J, with 5 bases between. Germline-derived CDR1 and CDR2 are SGHNT and YENEEA. Here the CDR3 reads CASSRLYEQYF. CDR3 DNA: TGTGCCAGCAGCCGTCTCTACGAGCAGTACTTC.

The chain has TRBV30 and TRBJ1-2, with 10 bases lining up with TRBD1. The CDR3 spans 12 residues. CDR1 is GTSNPN, CDR2 SVGIG, per germline (reference sequence). V was clipped by 4 bases and J by 7 bases; unmatched bases: 3. The CDR3 DNA follows: TGTGCCTGGACTGGACAGGGGGTTGGCTACACCTTC. This sequence encodes CAWTGQGVGYTF.

V and J are TRBV24-1 and TRBJ2-6, with 9 bases matching TRBD1. The CDR3 is 18 residues long. Trimming cost V 5 bases and J 2 bases; bases outside gene matches: 9. From germline, CDR1 is KGHDR and CDR2 SFDVKD. The CDR3 reads CATSGRTGEDPGANVLTF. The CDR3 nucleotides read TGTGCCACCAGTGGGCGGACAGGGGAAGATCCTGGGGCCAACGTCCTGACTTTC.

This chain links TRBV13 with TRBJ2-7; a weak D match, TRBD2 (5 bases). CDR3 length: 16 amino acids. CDR1 and CDR2 (germline): PRHDT, FYEKMQ (reference sequence). The V end was cut by 5 bases, the J end by 7 bases, with 24 bases between. CDR3 sequence: CASSLGSRRGWREQYF. As DNA, the CDR3 is TGTGCCAGCAGCCTCGGATCACGCCGGGGTTGGAGGGAGCAGTACTTC.

V and J are TRBV4-2 and TRBJ1-1; tentatively, D is TRBD1 (5 bases). The CDR3 spans 16 residues. Germline V gives CDR1 LGHNA, CDR2 YNFKEQ. V dropped 1 base and J dropped 1 base, with 13 bases sitting between them. The CDR3 sequence: CASSQVDETANTEAFF. The CDR3 coding sequence is TGTGCCAGCAGCCAAGTGGATGAGACAGCGAACACTGAAGCTTTCTTT.

The chain combines TRBV9 with TRBJ1-6; D is possibly TRBD1 (6 bases). The CDR3 contains 14 residues. CDR1 and CDR2 from the germline V gene are SGDLS and YYNGEE. Trimming shortened V by 0 bases and J by 8 bases, and 9 bases separated the two germline ends. The DNA for the CDR3 is TGTGCCAGCAGCGTAGACAGGGAACATTCACCCCTCCACTTT. Translating it yields CASSVDREHSPLHF.

The rearrangement uses TRBV27 and TRBJ1-2; possibly TRBD1 for D (6 bases). In germline, CDR1 is MNHEY, CDR2 SMNVEV (reference sequence). Trimming pared 5 bases from V and 2 bases from J, leaving 6 bases between. The CDR3 contains 12 residues. The CDR3 protein is CASSTGNYGYTF. DNA for the CDR3: TGTGCCAGCAGTACAGGGAACTATGGCTACACCTTC.

The V and J genes are TRBV7-9 and TRBJ2-7, with 9 bases fitting TRBD1. Germline CDR1 reads SEHNR; CDR2 reads FQNEAQ (reference sequence). CDR3 size: 16 residues. V lost 5 bases to trimming and J lost 0 bases; unmatched junction nucleotides: 8. The CDR3 is CASSGRTGAGSYEQYF. The CDR3 DNA follows: TGTGCCAGCAGCGGCCGGACAGGGGCAGGCTCCTACGAGCAGTACTTC.

The V call is TRBV24-1, the J call TRBJ2-2, with D hard to call. The V end lost 4 bases, the J end lost 0 bases, and 20 bases lay between the germline ends. Germline CDR1 is KGHDR and CDR2 is SFDVKD. The CDR3 totals 19 residues. This chain's CDR3 is CATSDRQKGSFSNTGELFF. CDR3 DNA sequence: TGTGCCACCAGTGACCGCCAAAAAGGGTCGTTCTCGAACACCGGGGAGCTGTTTTTT.

V usage is TRBV19 and J usage is TRBJ1-2; D possibly corresponds to TRBD1 (5 bases). The CDR3 spans 12 residues. Per germline, CDR1 LNHDA and CDR2 SQIVND (reference sequence). The CDR3 DNA reads as TGTGGGACCAGGGAGACTCTCTATGGCTACACCTTC. Translated: CGTRETLYGYTF.

The V call is TRBV19, the J call TRBJ2-7; 11 bases are shared with TRBD2. Germline values: CDR1 LNHDA, CDR2 SQIVND (reference sequence). After removal of 6 bases from V and 4 bases from J, the junction contained 2 bases not matched to a gene. CDR3 length: 13 residues. This CDR3 is CASRGTSGYEQYF. CDR3 DNA: TGTGCCAGTAGAGGGACTAGCGGTTACGAGCAGTACTTC.

The CDR3 nucleotides read TGTGCCAGCAGCTCGACAGGGCCGCACTACGAGCAGTACTTC. It encodes CASSSTGPHYEQYF. The genes are TRBV7-8 and TRBJ2-7; 7 nucleotides line up with TRBD1. V lost 4 bases and J lost 3; bases outside the gene matches: 6. Germline V CDR1 and CDR2: SGHVS, FQNEAQ. The CDR3 length is 14 residues.

J is TRBJ2-5 and V is TRBV18; TRBD2 agrees at 8 bases. Germline V gives CDR1 KGHSH, CDR2 LQKENI. V lost 0 bases, J lost 3 bases, and 3 bases stayed unmatched. The CDR3 is made up of 15 amino acids. The CDR3 nucleotides read TGTGCCAGCTCACCACCGACGGGAGGGAAAGAGACCCAGTACTTC. Its translation is CASSPPTGGKETQYF.

V is TRBV9 and J is TRBJ1-5, with D perhaps TRBD1 (6 bases). Trimming removed 0 bases from V and 1 base from J, with 8 bases in between. The CDR3 runs to 15 residues. Germline V gene data show CDR1 as SGDLS and CDR2 as YYNGEE. The CDR3 region is CASSVDGGSNQPQHF. CDR3 coding DNA: TGTGCCAGCAGCGTAGACGGGGGCAGCAATCAGCCCCAGCATTTT.

The chain employs TRBV19 and TRBJ2-1; no definite D call. Trimming left V 7 bases short and J 4 bases short, with 11 bases between. There are 13 residues in the CDR3. Germline V gene sequence: CDR1 LNHDA, CDR2 SQIVND (reference sequence). DNA of the CDR3: TGTGCCAGTATAGGTAGCCCGTACAATGAGCAGTTCTTC. Protein sequence: CASIGSPYNEQFF.

The rearrangement joins TRBV3-1 (or the pseudogene TRBV3-2) to TRBJ2-7; perhaps TRBD2 as D (6 bases). V was pared by 1 base and J by 3 bases, with 16 bases between. This CDR3 has 16 amino acids. Germline V gene data show CDR1 as LGHDT and CDR2 as YNNKEL (reference sequence). The CDR3 DNA is TGTGCCAGCAGCCAAGGGGCCTCGGGACTGAACTACGAGCAGTACTTC. Translation: CASSQGASGLNYEQYF.